Presented here are 2 T cell receptor beta chains from one specimen sequenced in a study of chemoradiotherapy in HPV16-positive cancers. The protocol was immunoSEQ multiplex PCR, while the TCRdb copy is restricted to in-frame clones and leaves out a portion. Of 9,500 to 15,000 clones detected, approximately 87% appear once; the ten largest clones hold 2% to 3%. The sample here was blood, taken from a patient who underwent chemoradiotherapy. The receptor source for this set is a human donor with HPV-associated anogenital cancer.

This chain connects TRBV2 to TRBJ1-4; a weak D match, TRBD1 (6 bases). CDR3 length: 13 amino acids. Germline CDR1 and CDR2: SNHLY and FYNNEI. Trimming stripped 2 bases from V and 10 bases from J, with 11 bases between. The chain's CDR3 is CASSENGGGKLFF. The CDR3 DNA reads TGTGCCAGCAGTGAAAACGGGGGCGGAAAACTGTTTTTT.

J is TRBJ1-2 and V is TRBV18; 9 bases are shared with TRBD1. After removal of 3 bases from V and 8 bases from J, the junction contained 13 bases not matched to a gene. CDR1 and CDR2 (germline): KGHSH, LQKENI. This CDR3 comprises 16 residues. This CDR3 is CASSPLLARDRVGYTF. CDR3 bases: TGTGCCAGCTCACCCCTACTCGCTCGGGACAGGGTCGGCTACACCTTC.